The next 20 T cell receptor beta chains were all read from a single sample in a study of T cells after yellow fever vaccination. TCRdb passed the 5' RACE reads through MiXCR, listing each CDR3 protein once. The table shows just under 600,000 distinct CDR3 sequences, with roughly 14% occurring only once. The sample consisted of PBMCs, taken on the day of the yellow fever booster vaccination. All receptors come from a young man who received the YFV17D yellow fever vaccine.

This clonotype appeared a few times. The chain is built from TRBV12-3 or TRBV12-4 and TRBJ2-3; 8 bases map to TRBD2. Trimming at V came to 4 bases and at J to 0 bases, leaving 12 bases not matched to a gene. This CDR3 has 18 amino acids. The DNA for the CDR3 is TGTGCCAGCAGTTACCGCGCTAGCGGGTCCACTAGCACAGATACGCAGTATTTT. This codes for CASSYRASGSTSTDTQYF.

This chain links TRBV9 with TRBJ2-3; D unresolved. There are 16 residues in the CDR3. Germline values: CDR1 SGDLS, CDR2 YYNGEE. Trimming took 4 bases from V and 4 from J, leaving 19 bases between them. The CDR3 here is CASSPRTTTKSDTQYF. The CDR3 DNA reads TGTGCCAGCAGCCCCCGGACCACAACAAAATCAGATACGCAGTATTTT.

A single count supports this clonotype. The rearrangement uses TRBV10-3 and TRBJ2-7; possibly TRBD1 for D (6 bases). Per the germline V gene, CDR1 is ENHRY and CDR2 is SYGVKD. V was pared by 4 bases and J by 7 bases, with 20 bases between. The CDR3 loop spans 15 amino acids. The CDR3 is CAISALQGVWVEQYF. CDR3 sequence (DNA): TGTGCCATCAGTGCCCTACAGGGCGTCTGGGTGGAGCAGTACTTC.

There are a few counts of this clonotype. The chain employs TRBV20-1 and TRBJ1-6, with TRBD1 identical over 8 bases. Germline values: CDR1 DFQATT, CDR2 SNEGSKA (reference sequence). The CDR3 is 15 amino acids. V shed 3 bases and J 7 bases; nucleotides not matched to a gene: 8. The CDR3 spells CSARKRGQGNSPLHF. The CDR3, as DNA: TGCAGTGCTAGGAAAAGAGGACAGGGAAATTCACCCCTCCACTTT.

This clonotype has just a few counts. This chain joins TRBV4-3 and TRBJ2-7; TRBD1 might be the D (5 bases). The length of the CDR3 is 15 residues. V was clipped by 2 bases and J by 3 bases, with 14 bases between them. In germline, CDR1 is LGHNA, CDR2 YSLEER. The CDR3 is CASSQKLLGDYEQYF. CDR3 in DNA: TGCGCCAGCAGCCAAAAACTGCTAGGGGACTACGAGCAGTACTTC.

There are a few counts of this clonotype. This rearrangement joins TRBV5-1 to TRBJ2-2, with D unresolved. V shed 4 bases and J shed 2 bases, with 9 bases lying between them. CDR3 length equals 14 residues. In germline, CDR1 is SGHRS, CDR2 YFSETQ. DNA of the CDR3: TGCGCCAGCAGCAATATGCGTAACACCGGGGAGCTGTTTTTT. Amino acid sequence: CASSNMRNTGELFF.

V and J are TRBV6-5 and TRBJ2-2, with 7 bases matching TRBD1. The length of the CDR3 is 15 residues. Germline V gene data show CDR1 as MNHEY and CDR2 as SVGAGI. V was pared by 0 bases and J by 4 bases, with 2 bases of the junction left unmatched. This CDR3 reads CASSYSHRGTGELFF. The CDR3 DNA is TGTGCCAGCAGTTACTCACACAGGGGCACCGGGGAGCTGTTTTTT.

This clonotype was seen only a few times. The chain combines TRBV3-1 with TRBJ2-1; D call uncertain. Germline lookup yields CDR1 LGHDT and CDR2 YNNKEL (reference sequence). The CDR3 covers 16 residues. The V and J ends lost 4 bases and 0 bases respectively, with 13 bases between them. The CDR3 DNA reads as TGTGCCAGCAGCCCAAGACGGGCCCTCTCCTACAATGAGCAGTTCTTC. It is translated as CASSPRRALSYNEQFF.

J is TRBJ2-7 and V is TRBV6-2 or TRBV6-3; D is perhaps TRBD2 (5 bases). The CDR3 covers 16 residues. The V gene lost 7 bases and the J gene lost 0 bases, with 19 bases spanning the gap. CDR1 and CDR2 (germline): MNHEY, SVGEGT. CDR3 loop: CASTLRRDSASYEQYF. CDR3 DNA sequence: TGTGCCAGCACCCTGAGAAGGGATAGCGCCTCCTACGAGCAGTACTTC.

This clonotype has a handful of counts. This chain connects TRBV14 to TRBJ1-1; D gene ambiguous. CDR3 length: 15 amino acids. Trimming took 5 bases from V and 0 from J, leaving 13 bases between them. In germline, CDR1 is SGHDN, CDR2 FVKESK. In nucleotides, the CDR3 is TGTGCCAGCAGCGTTCTAGGAGGAATGAACACTGAAGCTTTCTTT. This encodes CASSVLGGMNTEAFF.

Concerning this clonotype: It may be a read error: a sequence one base away is much more abundant. This chain uses TRBV12-3 or TRBV12-4 with TRBJ2-7; 7 bases agree with TRBD1. This CDR3 is 14 amino acids long. The CDR3 coding sequence is TGTGCCAGCAGGGCCGGGACAGACTCCTACGATCAGTACTTC. This codes for CASRAGTDSYDQYF.

This clonotype has more than one count but fewer than ten. Possible read error: a much larger clone is one base away. The chain employs TRBV7-2 and TRBJ1-5; TRBD1 might be the D (5 bases). CDR1 is SGHTA, CDR2 FQGNSA, per germline. There are 13 residues in the CDR3. V was trimmed by 1 base and J by 7 bases, leaving 8 bases between them. Here the CDR3 reads CASSLVGVQPQHF. In DNA form, the CDR3 reads TGTGCCAGCAGCTTAGTAGGGGTGCAGCCCCAGCATTTT.

The rearrangement links TRBV28 to TRBJ2-7; 7 nucleotides align to TRBD2. Trimming removed 3 bases from V and 5 bases from J; junction bases left unmatched: 19. The germline V gene encodes CDR1 MDHEN and CDR2 SYDVKM. The CDR3 extends over 18 amino acids. DNA of the CDR3: TGTGCCAGCAGTTTCGCTCTCGTCGGGGAGGGCTTTCGGGACGAGCAGTACTTC. Amino acids: CASSFALVGEGFRDEQYF.

The chain recombines TRBV5-1 with TRBJ2-3, with 7 bases lining up with TRBD2. Germline V gene sequence: CDR1 SGHRS, CDR2 YFSETQ. With 4 bases clipped from V and 3 bases from J, the junction kept 5 bases outside the gene matches. This CDR3 is 14 amino acids long. This CDR3 is CASSPRTRTDTQYF. The CDR3 coding sequence is TGCGCCAGCAGCCCCCGGACTAGGACAGATACGCAGTATTTT. The entire variable domain, with the rest obtained from reference TRBV5-1 and TRBJ2-3, is as follows: KAGVTQTPRYLIKTRGQQVTLSCSPISGHRSVSWYQQTPGQGLQFLFEYFSETQRNKGNFPGRFSGRQFSNSRSEMNVSTLELGDSALYLCASSPRTRTDTQYFGPGTRLTVL.

This clonotype was counted a few times. The chain employs TRBV12-3 or TRBV12-4 and TRBJ1-6; maybe TRBD1 (5 bases). Trimming took 5 bases from V and 10 from J, leaving 15 bases between them. The length of the CDR3 is 14 residues. CDR3 sequence: CASSARPWGSPLHF. CDR3 nucleotide sequence: TGTGCCAGCAGTGCGAGGCCCTGGGGGTCACCCCTCCACTTT.

At least ten counts were recorded for this clonotype. The chain carries TRBV29-1 and TRBJ2-1, with TRBD2 matching over 12 bases. Trimming took 6 bases from V and 8 from J; bases not matched to a gene: 2. From germline, CDR1 is SQVTM and CDR2 ANQGSEA. CDR3 size: 12 residues. Here the CDR3 reads CSVRLAGDEQFF. The CDR3 nucleotides read TGCAGCGTGCGACTAGCGGGAGATGAGCAGTTCTTC.

The gene calls are TRBV14 and TRBJ2-3; 10 bases map to TRBD2. This CDR3 is built from 17 residues. V was pared by 6 bases and J by 4 bases, with 13 bases of the junction left unmatched. CDR1 is SGHDN and CDR2 is FVKESK in the germline V gene. CDR3 sequence (DNA): TGTGCCAGCAGTCCAATAGCGGGAGGCCTCCCCCCAGATACGCAGTATTTT. It specifies CASSPIAGGLPPDTQYF.

This clonotype was seen a handful of times. The chain has TRBV12-3 or TRBV12-4 and TRBJ2-5; unclear D gene. The length of the CDR3 is 12 residues. The V end lost 4 bases, the J end lost 9 bases, and 12 bases lay between the germline ends. For the CDR3, the DNA is TGTGCCAGCAGTTATAGTGCCGCGGCCCAGTACTTC. It translates to CASSYSAAAQYF.

The V gene is TRBV4-1, the J gene TRBJ1-5; D is undetermined. CDR1 and CDR2 from the germline V gene are MGHRA and YSYEKL. The length of the CDR3 is 15 residues. V lost 0 bases and J 4 bases, leaving 10 bases between the germline ends. The CDR3 protein is CASSQEGFRNQPQHF. CDR3 DNA: TGCGCCAGCAGCCAAGAGGGATTCCGTAATCAGCCCCAGCATTTT.

In this sample, this clonotype turned up a few times. V usage is TRBV12-3 or TRBV12-4 and J usage is TRBJ2-7, with TRBD2 matching over 8 bases. V trimming: 3 bases; J trimming: 4 bases; junction bases outside the gene matches: 5. The CDR3 sequence is 14 residues long. CDR3 sequence (DNA): TGTGCCAGCAGTTTCTGGCGGGAGGTTTACGAGCAGTACTTC. It codes for CASSFWREVYEQYF.